This TCR beta chain was observed in a study of cytomegalovirus exposure and HLA in healthy donors. CDR1 and CDR2 from the germline V gene are ENHRY and SYGVKD. This CDR3 is built from 13 residues. V dropped 0 bases and J dropped 4 bases, with 6 bases sitting between them. The PCR employed 60 Vbeta primers together with 13 Jbeta primers. The assay was immunoSEQ multiplex PCR, and TCRdb's table has in-frame clones only and misses some. The sample includes around 72,000 clones, 65% to 70% of them seen just once. The sequencing input was PBMCs. This sequence joins TRBV10-3 and TRBJ1-1, with TRBD1 as a possible D gene (5 bases). This clonotype was obtained from a man in his forties or fifties in good health and CMV-seropositive. The CDR3 reads CAISESGATEAFF. CDR3 bases: TGTGCCATCAGTGAGTCTGGGGCCACTGAAGCTTTCTTT.